This TCR beta chain stems from a study of T cell responses to AZD1222 COVID-19 vaccine. General study results and limits: Most donors were white British, females outnumbered males, and clonal diversity was possibly underestimated.

Germline V CDR1 and CDR2: SGHAT, FQNNGV. The V end lost 0 bases, the J end lost 8 bases, and 10 bases lay between the germline ends. This CDR3 has 13 residues. This clone was found once. Antigen: not known. TCRdb keeps only in-frame clones here, not all; method: immunoSEQ multiplex PCR. The sample contains about 150,000 clones, around 90% of which appear only once. This clonotype originated in an adult in good health. The V and J genes are TRBV11-2 and TRBJ1-1; no definite D call. The sequences come from peripheral blood, collected on day 0 of AZD1222 vaccination. The DNA of the CDR3 is TGTGCCAGCAGCTTAGAGTCCGTCGGGGAAGCTTTCTTT. Its translation is CASSLESVGEAFF.